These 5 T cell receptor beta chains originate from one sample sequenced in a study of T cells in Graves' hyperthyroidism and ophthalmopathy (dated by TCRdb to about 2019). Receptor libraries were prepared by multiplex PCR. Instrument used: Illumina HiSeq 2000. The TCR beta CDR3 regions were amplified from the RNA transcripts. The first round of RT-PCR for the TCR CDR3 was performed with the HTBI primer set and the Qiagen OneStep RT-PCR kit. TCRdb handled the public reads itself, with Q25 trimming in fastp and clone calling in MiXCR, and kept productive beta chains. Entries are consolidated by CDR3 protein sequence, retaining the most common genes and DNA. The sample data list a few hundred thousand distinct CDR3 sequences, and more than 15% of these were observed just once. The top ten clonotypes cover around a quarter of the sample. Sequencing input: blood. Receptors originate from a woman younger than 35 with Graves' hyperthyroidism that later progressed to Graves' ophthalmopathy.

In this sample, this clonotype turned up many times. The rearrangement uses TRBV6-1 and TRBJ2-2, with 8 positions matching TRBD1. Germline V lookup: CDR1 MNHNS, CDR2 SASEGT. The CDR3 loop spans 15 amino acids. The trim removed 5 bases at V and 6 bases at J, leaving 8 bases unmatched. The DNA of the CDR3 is TGTGCCAGCAGTCCCGGACAGGGTCTGCCCGGGGAGCTGTTTTTT. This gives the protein CASSPGQGLPGELFF.

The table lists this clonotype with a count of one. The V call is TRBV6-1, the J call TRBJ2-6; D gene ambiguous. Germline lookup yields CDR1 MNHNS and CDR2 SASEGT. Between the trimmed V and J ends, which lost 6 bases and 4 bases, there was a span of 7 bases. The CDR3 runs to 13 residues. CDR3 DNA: TGTGCCAGCAGCCCATTCGGGGCCAACGTCCTGACTTTC. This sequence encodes CASSPFGANVLTF.

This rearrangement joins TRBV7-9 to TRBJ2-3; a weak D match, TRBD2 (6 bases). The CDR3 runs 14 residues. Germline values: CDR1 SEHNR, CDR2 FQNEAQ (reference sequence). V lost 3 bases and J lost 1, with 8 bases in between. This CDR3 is CASSFPGGTDTQYF. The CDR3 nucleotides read TGTGCCAGCAGCTTCCCGGGGGGCACAGATACGCAGTATTTT.

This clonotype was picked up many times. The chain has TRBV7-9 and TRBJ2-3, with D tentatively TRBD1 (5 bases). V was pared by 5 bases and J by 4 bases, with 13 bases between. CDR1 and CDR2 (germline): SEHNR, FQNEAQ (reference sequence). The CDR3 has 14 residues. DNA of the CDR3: TGTGCCAGCAGCCCACATTGGGGCTCAGATACGCAGTATTTT. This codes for CASSPHWGSDTQYF.

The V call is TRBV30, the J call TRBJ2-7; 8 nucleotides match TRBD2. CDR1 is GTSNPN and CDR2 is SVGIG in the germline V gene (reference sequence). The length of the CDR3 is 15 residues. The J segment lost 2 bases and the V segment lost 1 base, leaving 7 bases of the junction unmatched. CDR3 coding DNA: TGTGCCTGGAGTGCCCTTAATAGCGGGGCCTACGAGCAGTACTTC. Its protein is CAWSALNSGAYEQYF.